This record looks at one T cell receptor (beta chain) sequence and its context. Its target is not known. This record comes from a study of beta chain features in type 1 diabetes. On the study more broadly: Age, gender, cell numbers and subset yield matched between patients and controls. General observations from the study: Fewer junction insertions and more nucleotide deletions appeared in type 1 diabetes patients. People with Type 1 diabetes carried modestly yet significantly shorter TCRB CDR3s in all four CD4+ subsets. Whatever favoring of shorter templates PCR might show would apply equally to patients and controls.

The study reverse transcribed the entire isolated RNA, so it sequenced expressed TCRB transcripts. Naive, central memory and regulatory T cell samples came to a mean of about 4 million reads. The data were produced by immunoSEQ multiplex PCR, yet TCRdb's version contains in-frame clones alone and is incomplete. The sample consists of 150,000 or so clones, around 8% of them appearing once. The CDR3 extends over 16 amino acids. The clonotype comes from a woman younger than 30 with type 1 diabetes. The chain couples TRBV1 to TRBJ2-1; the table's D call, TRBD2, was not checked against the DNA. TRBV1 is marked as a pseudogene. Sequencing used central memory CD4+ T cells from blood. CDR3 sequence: CTSSQTAGGTYNEQFF. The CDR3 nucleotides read TGCACCAGCAGCCAAACAGCGGGGGGCACCTACAATGAGCAGTTCTTC.